This T cell receptor (beta chain) comes out of a study of CD8 T cells in Susac syndrome. Study-wide background: At blood draw, Susac syndrome patients were therapy-naive, on corticosteroids, or on intravenous immunoglobulin alone.

Negative isolation yielded CD4+ and CD8+ T cells, and FACS enriched TEMRA cells. CDR1 and CDR2 (germline): GTSNPN, SVGIG (reference sequence). The CDR3 consists of 16 residues. Trimming shortened V by 0 bases and J by 4 bases, and 15 bases separated the two germline ends. A quantity of about 0.5 to 1 ug RNA underwent reverse transcription using random hexamers. TCRdb re-called the immunoSEQ multiplex PCR reads with MiXCR, one entry per CDR3 protein. The sample has 150,000 or so distinct CDR3 sequences; approximately 94% are singletons. The receptor was isolated from a human donor with Susac syndrome. Sequences were obtained from CD4+ T cells from PBMCs. The chain employs TRBV30 and TRBJ2-2; perhaps TRBD1 as D (5 bases). The CDR3 DNA is TGTGCCTGGAGTGTGCAGAACAGACAGTCCACCGGGGAGCTGTTTTTT. This translates into CAWSVQNRQSTGELFF.